This T cell receptor beta chain comes out of a study of T cells expressing NK-cell markers. The wider study: Sorted CD3+CD56-NKG2C+, CD3+CD56+NKG2C- and CD3+CD56+NKG2C+ T cells were the source of the TCR beta repertoires.

About this clonotype: Its antigen is undetermined.

Whole-study findings and limits: Leadership of the CD3+CD56-NKG2C+ fraction also belonged to these clonotypes in several donors.

Libraries used 5'RACE template switching adding universal primer site and UMIs. Reprocessing the 5' RACE reads, TCRdb reports a single entry for every CDR3 protein and omits DNA. The sample table sets out about 140,000 distinct CDR3 sequences. The sequenced material came from blood T cells: a sorted CD56 or NKG2C T cell subset, CD4+ or CD8+ T cells, or bulk PBMC T cells (not recorded which). The receptor was isolated from a young man in good health.

CDR3 sequence: CASGPPGETQYF. The gene calls are TRBV7-7 and TRBJ2-5; the TRBD1 assignment by TCRdb is unverifiable without DNA. The germline CDR1 and CDR2 sequences are SSHAT and FNYEAQ (reference sequence). This CDR3 contains 12 residues.